This T cell receptor beta chain was recovered during a study of blood T cell repertoires in COVID-19. Looking at the study overall: PBMCs, B-cell-depleted T cells, or T cells were the source of the cDNA or gDNA that made up the material.

Per the study methods: From reference gene primer amplification, estimates of nucleated cell counts were derived. Using immunoSEQ multiplex PCR, the repertoire was profiled, and TCRdb retains in-frame clones only, with some absent. That table is the source of V, J and clone size, and D and trimming were worked out from the DNA. The profile covers 95,000 to 150,000 clones, with approximately 85% appearing a single time and approximately 6.6% taken by the ten largest. V lost 8 bases to trimming and J lost 3 bases; unmatched junction nucleotides: 6. CDR1 and CDR2 (germline): LNHDA, SQIVND (reference sequence). This CDR3 spans 14 amino acids.

This receptor was identified in a man older than 75 with active or convalescent COVID-19. Sequencing was carried out using peripheral blood. The chain is built from TRBV19 and TRBJ2-5; TRBD1 aligns across 10 bases. The CDR3 spells CASGRQGAKETQYF. The CDR3 DNA reads as TGTGCCAGTGGGAGACAGGGGGCGAAAGAGACCCAGTACTTC.